Each of the 13 T cell receptor beta chains below was sequenced from the same sample in a study of early T cells in non-severe SARS-CoV-2 infection. TCRdb ran MiXCR on the 5' RACE reads and lists one entry per CDR3 protein. The table includes 32,000 or so distinct CDR3 sequences, around 6.5% detected once. The sequenced sample was whole blood. These receptors were obtained from an adult who was a healthcare worker with PCR-confirmed SARS-CoV-2 infection or an uninfected control (not recorded which).

CDR3 residues: CASSREGQTQETQYF. CDR3 DNA sequence: TGTGCCAGCAGCCGAGAGGGACAGACCCAAGAGACCCAGTACTTC. The V call is TRBV11-1, the J call TRBJ2-5, with 7 nucleotides matching TRBD1. Looked up from germline, CDR1 is SGHAT and CDR2 is FQDESV (reference sequence). V dropped 5 bases and J dropped 1; count of bases not matched to a gene: 7. The CDR3 runs 15 residues.

This clonotype came up a few times. The chain joins TRBV11-2 to TRBJ2-5, with 14 bases identical to TRBD2. The CDR3 runs 15 residues. Germline values: CDR1 SGHAT, CDR2 FQNNGV. V was pared by 5 bases and J by 4 bases, with 3 bases of the junction left unmatched. The CDR3 DNA follows: TGTGCCAGCAGCCATGGGACTAGCGGGAGAGAGACCCAGTACTTC. Residues: CASSHGTSGRETQYF.

This clonotype has ten or more counts. The junction departs from germline at one end; a sequencing error may be responsible. The rearrangement joins TRBV7-7 to TRBJ2-1, with TRBD1 as a possible D gene (5 bases). CDR1 is SSHAT, CDR2 FNYEAQ, per germline (reference sequence). The CDR3 has 14 amino acids. This CDR3 reads CASSLTGLDNEQFF. CDR3 in DNA: TGTGCTAGCAGCTTAACAGGATTGGACAATGAGCAGTTCTTC.

This clonotype turned up a few times. The V call is TRBV3-1, the J call TRBJ1-1; unclear D gene. Trimming cost V 1 base and J 6 bases, with 15 bases left between them. CDR1 LGHDT and CDR2 YNNKEL come from the germline V gene (reference sequence). The CDR3 contains 15 residues. Written as DNA, the CDR3 is TGTGCCAGCAGCCAAGGCTTAGGCTCCCCAGCTGAAGCTTTCTTT. Translation gives CASSQGLGSPAEAFF.

CDR3 protein: CASITGTGGYNEQFF. The DNA of the CDR3 is TGTGCCAGCATTACTGGGACAGGAGGCTACAATGAGCAGTTCTTC. The chain is built from TRBV6-1 and TRBJ2-1; 8 bases line up with TRBD1. In germline, CDR1 is MNHNS, CDR2 SASEGT. The CDR3 extends over 15 amino acids. V trimming: 7 bases; J trimming: 3 bases; junction bases outside the gene matches: 8.

This clonotype was seen a few times. The CDR3 loop is CASSLAGTDVNTQYF. The CDR3 bases are TGTGCCAGCAGCTTGGCCGGTACCGACGTAAATACGCAGTATTTT. This chain joins TRBV5-4 and TRBJ2-3; D not certain. The germline gives CDR1 SGHNT, CDR2 YYREEE (reference sequence). Trimming cost V 0 bases and J 7 bases, with 15 bases left between them. This CDR3 has 15 residues.

The chain has TRBV9 and TRBJ2-5; 10 bases agree with TRBD1. Germline CDR1 and CDR2: SGDLS and YYNGEE. The CDR3 runs to 15 residues. Trimming took 3 bases from V and 2 from J; bases not matched to a gene: 4. The CDR3 is CASSGGDRGQETQYF. The CDR3, as DNA: TGTGCCAGCAGCGGAGGGGACAGGGGTCAAGAGACCCAGTACTTC.

The J gene is TRBJ2-1, the V gene TRBV29-1; D might be TRBD2 (5 bases). In germline, CDR1 is SQVTM, CDR2 ANQGSEA. The CDR3 extends over 10 amino acids. V shed 5 bases and J shed 8 bases, with 7 bases lying between them. This chain's CDR3 is CSVTADEQFF. The CDR3 DNA follows: TGCAGCGTTACAGCGGATGAGCAGTTCTTC.

This clonotype was recorded a few times. This rearrangement joins TRBV30 to TRBJ2-1, with unresolved D. CDR3 length: 14 amino acids. Germline V gene lookup returns CDR1 GTSNPN and CDR2 SVGIG (reference sequence). The V gene lost 2 bases and the J gene lost 8 bases, with 16 bases spanning the gap. CDR3 region: CAWSPPVLGYEQFF. DNA for the CDR3: TGTGCCTGGAGTCCCCCCGTCCTAGGGTATGAGCAGTTCTTC.

This clonotype turned up a few times. The rearrangement uses TRBV5-1 and TRBJ1-5, with D uncertain. V shed 0 bases and J shed 2 bases, with 12 bases lying between them. Germline V gene lookup returns CDR1 SGHRS and CDR2 YFSETQ. CDR3 size: 16 residues. The CDR3 loop reads CASSLGTPDGNQPQHF. DNA for the CDR3: TGCGCCAGCAGCTTGGGAACTCCCGATGGCAATCAGCCCCAGCATTTT.

At least ten counts were recorded for this clonotype. The CDR3 here is CAWSGDLSSYNEQFF. Written as DNA, the CDR3 is TGTGCCTGGAGTGGGGACTTAAGCTCCTACAATGAGCAGTTCTTC. This chain joins TRBV30 and TRBJ2-1; a possible D gene is TRBD2 (6 bases). Germline V CDR1 and CDR2: GTSNPN, SVGIG (reference sequence). The CDR3 length is 15 residues. V lost 1 base and J 0 bases, leaving 10 bases between the germline ends.

This clonotype has ten or more counts. V usage is TRBV4-1 and J usage is TRBJ2-1; D is ambiguous. Germline assignment: CDR1 MGHRA and CDR2 YSYEKL. V was trimmed by 3 bases and J by 8 bases, leaving 14 bases between them. This CDR3 has 14 residues. The CDR3 DNA sequence: TGCGCCAGCAGCCACACGGACCGATTAGATGAGCAGTTCTTC. Its protein product is CASSHTDRLDEQFF.

This clonotype has at least ten counts. CDR3 residues: CASSLGGTKVETQYF. The CDR3 region has the DNA TGTGCCAGCAGCTTGGGGGGGACTAAAGTGGAGACCCAGTACTTC. The chain joins TRBV5-5 to TRBJ2-5; 7 bases fit TRBD2. The CDR3 loop spans 15 amino acids. Germline loops: CDR1 SGHKS, CDR2 YYEKEE (reference sequence). The V segment lost 0 bases and the J segment 5 bases; nucleotides outside the gene matches: 7.